The clone carrying this T cell receptor (beta chain) was detected many times. After constant-region reverse-primer amplification, full-length variable regions underwent semi-nested PCR with Nested Universal Primer A. Each CDR3 protein is one row after TCRdb ran MiXCR on the 5' RACE reads. This table has 62,000 or so distinct CDR3 sequences, around 30% appearing once. Purified naive CD4+ T cells were depleted of CD25+ Tregs. Sequenced input: tumor-infiltrating naive CD4+ T cells sorted from the breast tumor. Regarding subset: naive CD4+ T cells, CD4+CD45RA+CD25-. The source of this sequence is a female donor with breast cancer.

The CDR3 nucleotides read TGCAGTGCTAGACCGGAATATGGCTACACCTTC. Its protein product is CSARPEYGYTF. The V gene is TRBV20-1, the J gene TRBJ1-2; D gene uncertain. Germline assignment: CDR1 DFQATT and CDR2 SNEGSKA (reference sequence). This CDR3 is built from 11 residues. Trimming took 2 bases from V and 5 from J, leaving 6 bases between them.